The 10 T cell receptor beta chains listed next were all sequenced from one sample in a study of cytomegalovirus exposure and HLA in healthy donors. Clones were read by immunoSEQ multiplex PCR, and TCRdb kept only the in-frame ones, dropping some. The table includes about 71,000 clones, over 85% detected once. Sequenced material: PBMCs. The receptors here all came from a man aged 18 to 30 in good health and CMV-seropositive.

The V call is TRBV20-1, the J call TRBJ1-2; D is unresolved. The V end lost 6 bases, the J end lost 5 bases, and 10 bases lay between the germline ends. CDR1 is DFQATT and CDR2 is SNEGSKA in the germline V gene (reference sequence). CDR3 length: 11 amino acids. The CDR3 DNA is TGCAGTGCACCTACCGTGTATGGCTACACCTTC. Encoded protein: CSAPTVYGYTF.

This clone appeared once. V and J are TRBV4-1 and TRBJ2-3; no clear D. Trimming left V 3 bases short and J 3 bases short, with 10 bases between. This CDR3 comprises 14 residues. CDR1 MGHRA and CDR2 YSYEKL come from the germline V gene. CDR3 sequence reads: CASSHNSVTDTQYF. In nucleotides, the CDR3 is TGCGCCAGCAGCCACAATAGTGTAACAGATACGCAGTATTTT.

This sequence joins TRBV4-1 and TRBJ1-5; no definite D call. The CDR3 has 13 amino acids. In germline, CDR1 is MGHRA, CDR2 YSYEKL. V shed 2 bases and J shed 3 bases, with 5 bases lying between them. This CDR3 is CASSQSSNQPQHF. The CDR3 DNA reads TGCGCCAGCAGCCAATCTTCCAATCAGCCCCAGCATTTT.

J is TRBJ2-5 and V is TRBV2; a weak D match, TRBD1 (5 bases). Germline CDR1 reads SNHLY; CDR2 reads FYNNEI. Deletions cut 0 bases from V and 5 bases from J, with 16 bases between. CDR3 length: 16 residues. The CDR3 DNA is TGTGCCAGCAGTGAAGCCCGGACCCCGAAGGGGGAGACCCAGTACTTC. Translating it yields CASSEARTPKGETQYF.

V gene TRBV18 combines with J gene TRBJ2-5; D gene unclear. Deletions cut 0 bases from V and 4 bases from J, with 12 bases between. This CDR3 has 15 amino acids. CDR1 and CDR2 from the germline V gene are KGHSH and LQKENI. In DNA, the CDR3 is TGTGCCAGCTCACCACCTTCCCTAGTTCCAGAGACCCAGTACTTC. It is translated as CASSPPSLVPETQYF.

In DNA, the CDR3 is TGTGCCAGCAGCAATGGACAGGGCTACGAGCAGTACTTC. Translation: CASSNGQGYEQYF. The chain employs TRBV21-1 and TRBJ2-7; the table gives TRBD1 as D, unverified against the DNA. TRBV21-1 is given as a pseudogene. The CDR3 totals 13 residues.

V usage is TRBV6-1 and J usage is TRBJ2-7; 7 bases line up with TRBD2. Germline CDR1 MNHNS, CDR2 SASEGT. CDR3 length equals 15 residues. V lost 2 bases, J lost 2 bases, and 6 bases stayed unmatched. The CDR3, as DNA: TGTGCCAGCAGTGAATTTCTAGCGGCCCCCTACGAGCAGTACTTC. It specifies CASSEFLAAPYEQYF.

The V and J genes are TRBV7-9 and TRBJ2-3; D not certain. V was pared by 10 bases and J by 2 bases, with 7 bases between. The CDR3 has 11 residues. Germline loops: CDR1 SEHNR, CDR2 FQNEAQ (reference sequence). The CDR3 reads CAIHFTDTQYF. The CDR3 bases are TGTGCCATCCATTTCACAGATACGCAGTATTTT.

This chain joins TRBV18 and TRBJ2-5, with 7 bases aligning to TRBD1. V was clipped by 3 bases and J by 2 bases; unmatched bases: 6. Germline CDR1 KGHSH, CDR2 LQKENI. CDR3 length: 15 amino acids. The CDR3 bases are TGTGCCAGCTCACCTATTCCAGGGGGTCAAGAGACCCAGTACTTC. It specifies CASSPIPGGQETQYF.

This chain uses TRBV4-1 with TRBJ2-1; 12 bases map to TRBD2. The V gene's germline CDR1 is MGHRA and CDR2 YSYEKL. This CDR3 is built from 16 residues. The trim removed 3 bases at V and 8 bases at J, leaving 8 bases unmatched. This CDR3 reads CASSHLLAGGVYEQFF. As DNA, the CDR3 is TGCGCCAGCAGCCACCTTCTAGCGGGGGGGGTCTATGAGCAGTTCTTC.